Shown below are 5 T cell receptor beta chains from a single sample sequenced in a study of shared clonotypes between healthy human individuals. Assay: immunoSEQ multiplex PCR; the TCRdb copy retains only in-frame clones and omits some. The table has about 2 million clones, around 96% seen once; the top ten hold around 1%. The naive CD8 fraction comprised CD45RO-negative cells positively selected for CCR7 and excluded terminally differentiated effector memory CD45RA+ cells. The sample taken for sequencing was naive CD8+ T cells sorted from blood. All receptors derive from a young man in good health.

This clone occurred a few times. The chain has TRBV7-8 and TRBJ2-7; TRBD2 might be the D (5 bases). The length of the CDR3 is 14 residues. Trimming cost V 3 bases and J 5 bases, with 14 bases left between them. Germline CDR1 reads SGHVS; CDR2 reads FQNEAQ. CDR3 sequence reads: CASSFLASPHEQYF. The CDR3 DNA reads TGTGCCAGCAGCTTTCTTGCTAGCCCCCACGAGCAGTACTTC.

The chain links TRBV30 to TRBJ2-1; maybe TRBD2 (5 bases). With 0 bases removed from V and 10 bases from J, the gap between germline ends came to 10 bases. The germline V gene encodes CDR1 GTSNPN and CDR2 SVGIG (reference sequence). The CDR3 is 12 residues long. The CDR3 DNA is TGTGCCTGGAGTGTAGACGGGAAGGAGCAGTTCTTC. Translating gives CAWSVDGKEQFF.

The chain employs TRBV6-5 and TRBJ2-1; 7 bases agree with TRBD2. The CDR3 totals 13 residues. V was clipped by 5 bases and J by 10 bases; unmatched bases: 8. Germline CDR1 and CDR2: MNHEY and SVGAGI. The CDR3 here is CASSRYLADEQFF. CDR3 nucleotide sequence: TGTGCCAGCAGTCGATACCTAGCGGACGAGCAGTTCTTC.

This clone was seen once. V and J are TRBV9 and TRBJ2-7, with D maybe TRBD1 (5 bases). Trimming removed 4 bases from V and 0 bases from J, with 14 bases in between. There are 15 residues in the CDR3. CDR1 and CDR2 from the germline V gene are SGDLS and YYNGEE. CDR3 coding DNA: TGTGCCAGCAGCCCCGAAGAGACAGCCTCCTACGAGCAGTACTTC. The encoded protein is CASSPEETASYEQYF.

The genes are TRBV2 and TRBJ1-3; no definite D call. From germline, CDR1 is SNHLY and CDR2 FYNNEI. CDR3 length: 13 residues. V lost 1 base to trimming and J lost 7 bases, with 8 bases between them. DNA for the CDR3: TGTGCCAGCAGTGAAGACCCGGGGAACACCATATATTTT. Translation: CASSEDPGNTIYF.